Here is one T cell receptor beta chain with its context. The antigen it recognizes is unknown. A junction boundary mismatches the germline segment, possibly from a read error. These data are taken from a study of cytomegalovirus exposure and HLA in healthy donors (dated by TCRdb to about 2017). Describing the broader study: According to an earlier analysis of 587 of the donors, about 179 million T cells yielded 117 million unique TCR beta sequences and 276 Gb of sequence data. A separate validation cohort of roughly 130 different subjects was used in addition to the 666-subject first cohort. A later genetic analysis used genome-wide SNP genotypes for about 65% of the 666 donors, treating that subset as a discovery cohort. Alongside the repertoire data, information on donor age, sex, ethnicity and CMV serostatus was compiled. Among some 400 genotyped donors of the cohort, an average of approximately 240,000 unique TCR beta nucleotide sequences was sequenced per donor, of which 15% to 20% were non-productive. The number of typed donors differed by locus: roughly 620-640 for A, B, C, DRB1 and DQB1; about 520 for DQA1; some 590 for DPA1; and roughly 470 for DPB1. Both class I and class II loci were covered by HLA typing, at four-digit resolution. In a later analysis, previously published TCR beta repertoires from 500 to 750 donors were re-analyzed and high-resolution HLA genotyping was added so that TCR occurrence patterns could be studied. Because of strong linkage in the cohort, 5 or 6 DR-DQ haplotypes were treated as single units for association and clustering. Of the 350 to 450 genotyped donors, approximately 80% fell in the genetic ancestry cluster associated with self-reported Caucasian donors. The aim of the study was to test whether cataloging public T cell receptors could identify signatures of past pathogen exposure. High-throughput TCR immunosequencing, statistical association of individual TCRs with disease status, and machine learning were combined to predict cytomegalovirus infection status. To decide whether each TCR beta V gene segment behaved as functional or pseudogenic, an earlier analysis of some 570 of the donors relied on high-throughput TCR beta sequencing. Rather than using new phenotypic data, the later analysis identified candidate immune exposures from TCR beta sequences and from how often those sequences occurred across donors. The study profiled the T cell repertoires of hundreds of subjects by immunosequencing and related them to cytomegalovirus serostatus. Every discovery cohort repertoire had been produced on one sequencing platform. An early release covering just under 650 HLA-typed donors comprised about 300 gigabases of sequencing data and around 80 million unique TCR sequences.

Overall study results and their limits: The study gave a list of 150 to 200 TCR beta chains associated with cytomegalovirus. Assigning TCR associations to individual alleles was difficult when HLA alleles, especially DR and DQ, strongly co-occurred. While some public TCRs were present in many individuals, most TCR sequences turned up only very rarely across donors. The authors suggested that the approach could potentially be generalized to other disease states and immunological phenotypes. The presence/absence analyses assumed that sequencing depth was roughly uniform across donors, and that assumption may not be true. Linkage disequilibrium might explain the correlated functional status among segregating V segments, but an unknown experimental factor could not be ruled out. According to a later analysis, parvovirus B19, influenza, CMV and Epstein-Barr virus appeared linked to several top co-occurrence clusters. The only immune exposure information available for the cohort was CMV serostatus. A further reported finding was that TCR beta sequences accurately predicted the HLA-A and HLA-B alleles for most subjects in the first cohort. A later analysis found that HLA-associated TCR beta chains were more clonally expanded and had lower generation probabilities than equally common non-associated chains. In vitro tests confirmed that three of the cytomegalovirus-associated TCR beta chains recognize cytomegalovirus antigens. According to a later analysis, TCR association rates differed among HLA loci, with DRB1 alleles showing the most associated TCRs and HLA-C alleles showing the fewest. Most CMV-associated TCR beta chains appeared to be HLA-restricted in a later analysis, and the HLA associations seemed to be driven largely by CMV exposure. In both the original and validation cohorts, the classifier was reported to diagnose cytomegalovirus status with high specificity and sensitivity. A cluster of highly shared sequence variants was judged likely to be a technical artifact of the sequencing pipeline. The 87-base-pair reads could not distinguish some IMGT-functional V segments, including TRBV6-2 and TRBV6-3, so those segments were excluded. Because HLA typing was missing for some donors at each locus, association tests included only the typed subset. Specific HLA alleles were associated with some 15,000 TCR beta sequences at a false discovery rate of 0.05 in a later analysis. A later genetic analysis associated a missense DCLRE1C variant with V-gene and J-gene trimming of TCR beta chains, and an independent cohort replicated the association. The earlier analysis of nearly 600 of the donors excluded 15 to 20 rarely observed V segments, including chromosome 9 orphons, because counts were too low. The cohort was sequenced for TCR beta chains only, and without alpha or paired-chain data the features that could be detected were limited. A later genetic analysis reported fewer N-insertions in productive TCRs among donors in an Asian-associated ancestry cluster than the roughly 700-donor mean. Broadly in line with IMGT annotations, most TCR beta V segments showed up in productive rearrangements about 87% or about 30% of the time in an earlier analysis of around 550 of the donors.

From the cysteine up to the phenylalanine, the CDR3 has a length of 14 residues. Of all the DNA, just the CDR3 is kept, 42 bases in frame from base 1. CDR1 and CDR2, looked up from the germline V gene (reference sequence), are SSHAT and FNYEAQ. The cohort comprised approximately 700 healthy bone marrow donors. At the time of sampling, every cohort member was nominally healthy, though immune exposures that went unrecorded were likely present. The donor tested CMV seropositive, placing the donor among the 250 to 350 seropositive members of the cohort. Every donor gave a peripheral blood sample, and the peripheral blood mononuclear cells from that sample were used for TCR beta sequencing. The Qiagen DNeasy Blood Extraction Kit was used to extract genomic DNA from the blood cell samples. The protocol used for the library was the immunoSEQ multiplex PCR assay. The multiplex PCR relied on a mix of 60 forward primers for TCR Vbeta segments and 13 reverse primers for TCR Jbeta segments. The CDR3 region of rearranged TCR beta genes was amplified from genomic DNA by a multiplex PCR assay. The amplified TCR beta libraries were sequenced on the Illumina HiSeq System as 87-base-pair reads. In the paper's pipeline: Across the roughly 640 repertoires, a later analysis counted 60 million to 90 million unique TCR beta chains, some 11 million of which were shared by at least two donors. Raw reads were error-corrected and collapsed into unique sequences with a nearest-neighbor algorithm that merged closely related sequences to remove PCR and sequencing errors. CDR3 sequences were aligned to IMGT reference sequences to assign V, D and J gene segments. For a sequence to be retained, a match of at least six nucleotides to both a V gene segment and a J gene segment was required. Rearrangements were called productive when the CDR3 lacked stop codons and stayed in frame with V and J; all others were non-productive. CDR3 was defined by IMGT convention, running from the second conserved V-encoded cysteine to the conserved J-encoded phenylalanine. The earlier analysis of about 570 of the donors excluded any sequence lacking an unambiguous match to a single V gene segment. In an earlier analysis of around 600 of the donors, V segments were called functional above 56.7% productive rearrangements and were called segregating when the between-donor standard deviation exceeded 5%. A statistical classification framework was built to diagnose cytomegalovirus status from the catalog of TCR beta chain sequences. A later analysis assigned V and J genes by comparing TCR nucleotide sequences with IMGT/GENE-DB human TR gene sequences. The TCRdist pipeline was used in a later analysis to assign CDR3 sequences and most-parsimonious VDJ recombination scenarios. In a later analysis, every TCR beta chain was defined by the combination of its CDR3 amino acid sequence and its V-gene family, and reads without a unique V-gene family were dropped. As a way to deal with suspected cross-contamination and a sequencing artifact, a later analysis dropped roughly 600 nucleotide sequences that were highly shared and had low generation probability. In a later analysis, a clonal expansion index was calculated for each public chain from normalized within-repertoire ranks of inferred template counts. In a later analysis, generation probabilities were computed using a VDJ recombination model fitted to out-of-frame rearrangements, and the results were checked against IGoR. In a later analysis, hypergeometric tests were used to score TCR-TCR, TCR-HLA and TCR-CMV co-occurrence, with a repertoire-size bias correction applied to TCR pairs. A later analysis estimated false discovery rates by permuting HLA or CMV assignments 20 times. A later analysis grouped co-occurring TCRs with DBSCAN, adding TCRdist sequence similarity when clustering within HLA-allele-positive subsets. For co-occurrence clustering, repertoires with fewer than 30,000 or more than 120,000 public chains were excluded, along with roughly 5 repertoires with anomalous nucleotide sharing. TCRdb holds this immuneACCESS table with in-frame rearrangements only. Some clones are missing; in checked studies, unresolved V genes explain under half, and the rest has no known cause. The DNA gave D and trimming, while V, J and clone size come from that table. The sample has tens of thousands of clones on record. Clones ranked in the top ten supply under 7% of the sample.

The sample comprised PBMCs. The receptor was derived from a man aged 25-45 years in good health and CMV-seropositive. Rearrangement joined TRBV7-7 to TRBJ2-5, with TRBD1 perhaps the D gene, on 6 matching bases. The DNA sequence is given as TGTGCTAGCAGCTTGACAGGAAGTTCGGAGACCCAGTACTTC. Translated, it reads CASSLTGSSETQYF.